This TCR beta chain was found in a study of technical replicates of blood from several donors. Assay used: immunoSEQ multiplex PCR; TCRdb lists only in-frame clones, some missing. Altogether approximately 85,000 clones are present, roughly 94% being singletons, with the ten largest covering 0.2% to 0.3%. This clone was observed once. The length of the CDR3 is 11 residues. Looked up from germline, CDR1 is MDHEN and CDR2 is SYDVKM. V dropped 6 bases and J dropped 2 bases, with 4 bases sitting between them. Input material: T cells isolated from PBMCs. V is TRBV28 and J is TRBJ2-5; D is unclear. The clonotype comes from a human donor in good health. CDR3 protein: CASRLQETQYF. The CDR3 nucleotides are TGTGCCAGCAGGCTACAAGAGACCCAGTACTTC. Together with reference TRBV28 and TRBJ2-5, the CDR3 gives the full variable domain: DVKVTQSSRYLVKRTGEKVFLECVQDMDHENMFWYRQDPGLGLRLIYFSYDVKMKEKGDIPEGYSVSREKKERFSLILESASTNQTSMYLCASRLQETQYFGPGTRLLVL.